These 9 T cell receptor beta chains were all obtained from the same sample, sequenced in a study of metastatic and nonmetastatic thyroid tumors. TCRdb used MiXCR to call clones anew from the PCR reads. The sample has roughly 14,000 clones; over 20% are singletons. Prior to thyroid surgery, none of the patients had received any treatment. Sequenced material: tumor tissue. These receptors originate from a female donor with papillary thyroid cancer or a benign thyroid nodule (not recorded which). Some clones in this sample may be carry-over from other donors' samples.

The chain uses TRBV6-5 and TRBJ1-1; D is possibly TRBD1 (5 bases). CDR1 MNHEY and CDR2 SVGAGI come from the germline V gene. V lost 0 bases and J lost 7, with 12 bases in between. The CDR3 is 14 residues long. Here the CDR3 reads CASSYSQGFDEAFF. CDR3 in DNA: TGTGCCAGCAGTTACTCCCAGGGTTTCGATGAAGCTTTCTTT.

V is TRBV24-1 and J is TRBJ1-4; no firm D call. The CDR3 totals 12 residues. With 3 bases removed from V and 7 bases from J, the gap between germline ends came to 5 bases. From germline, CDR1 is KGHDR and CDR2 SFDVKD. The CDR3 loop is CATSDGFEKLFF. DNA for the CDR3: TGTGCCACCAGTGATGGGTTTGAAAAACTGTTTTTT.

Within the sample, this clone is medium-sized. This chain uses TRBV6-1 with TRBJ1-6; TRBD1 might be the D (6 bases). This CDR3 contains 16 residues. Looked up from germline, CDR1 is MNHNS and CDR2 is SASEGT. The V end was cut by 6 bases, the J end by 4 bases, with 16 bases between. CDR3 sequence: CASRSGQRAYNSPLHF. CDR3 in DNA: TGTGCCAGCAGATCAGGACAGAGGGCGTATAATTCACCCCTCCACTTT.

This clone rates as medium-sized (0.01 to 0.1%). The V gene is TRBV6-1, the J gene TRBJ2-3; 9 nucleotides line up with TRBD2. The CDR3 extends over 18 amino acids. V was clipped by 4 bases and J by 2 bases; unmatched bases: 13. CDR1 and CDR2 from the germline V gene are MNHNS and SASEGT. CDR3 protein: CASSVTSGPRPLTDTQYF. In DNA form, the CDR3 reads TGTGCCAGCAGTGTGACTAGCGGTCCTCGCCCTCTCACAGATACGCAGTATTTT.

This clone was recorded at least ten times. The same CDR3 arises from other DNA sequences in this sample as well. V usage is TRBV2 and J usage is TRBJ2-2; perhaps TRBD1 as D (5 bases). With 2 bases removed from V and 2 bases from J, the gap between germline ends came to 9 bases. The CDR3 consists of 15 residues. Germline V gene lookup returns CDR1 SNHLY and CDR2 FYNNEI. The CDR3 DNA reads TGTGCCAGCAGTGAATTAGGACAAAACACCGGGGAGCTGTTTTTT. Amino acids: CASSELGQNTGELFF. Drawing the rest from reference TRBV2 and TRBJ2-2, the complete variable domain is EPEVTQTPSHQVTQMGQEVILRCVPISNHLYFYWYRQILGQKVEFLVSFYNNEISEKSEIFDDQFSVERPDGSNFTLKIRSTKLEDSAMYFCASSELGQNTGELFFGEGSRLTVL.

V usage is TRBV6-2 or TRBV6-3 and J usage is TRBJ2-1; 11 bases are a match to TRBD2. The length of the CDR3 is 15 residues. V dropped 5 bases and J dropped 6; count of bases not matched to a gene: 6. Looked up from germline, CDR1 is MNHEY and CDR2 is SVGEGT. The CDR3 here is CASSLLAGEGNEQFF. In DNA form, the CDR3 reads TGTGCCAGCAGTCTACTAGCGGGAGAGGGCAATGAGCAGTTCTTC.

The genes are TRBV20-1 and TRBJ2-7, with unresolved D. V gave up 0 bases and J gave up 3 bases, with 6 bases separating them. Per the germline V gene, CDR1 is DFQATT and CDR2 is SNEGSKA (reference sequence). This CDR3 region has 12 residues. CDR3 sequence reads: CSARDYHYEQYF. The DNA of the CDR3 is TGCAGTGCTAGAGACTACCACTACGAGCAGTACTTC.

The chain links TRBV6-1 to TRBJ2-5, with TRBD2 matching over 11 bases. The germline V gene has CDR1 MNHNS and CDR2 SASEGT. V trimming: 5 bases; J trimming: 0 bases; junction bases outside the gene matches: 8. CDR3 length: 17 residues. CDR3 region: CASSPSRLAGYQETQYF. The CDR3 DNA sequence: TGTGCCAGCAGTCCCTCAAGACTAGCGGGGTACCAAGAGACCCAGTACTTC.

This clone was counted a few times. The chain couples TRBV29-1 to TRBJ2-7; possibly TRBD1 for D (8 bases). CDR1 is SQVTM and CDR2 is ANQGSEA in the germline V gene. This CDR3 is 12 amino acids long. V was cut by 5 bases and J by 7 bases, with 15 bases left in between. Here the CDR3 DNA reads TGCAGCGTTATACAGGGGGGGAGTGAGCAGTACTTC. Its protein is CSVIQGGSEQYF.